Listed here are 32 T cell receptor beta chains from one sample, sequenced in a study of T cell changes during pregnancy in multiple sclerosis (dated by TCRdb to about 2019). The library was obtained by the immunoSEQ multiplex PCR assay. Held by TCRdb, this immuneACCESS table contains in-frame sequences only and omits some clones. Under half of the omission traces to an unresolved V gene where checked; the cause of the rest is unknown. The sample table records 25,000 to 35,000 clones; roughly nine tenths of these occur just once. The ten top clones hold approximately 7.2% of the sample. The specimen was CD8+ T cells from peripheral blood mononuclear cells, collected in the second trimester of pregnancy. The receptor set was obtained from a female donor with multiple sclerosis, enrolled in a pregnancy study.

This rearrangement joins TRBV7-9 to TRBJ2-1; 8 positions match TRBD1. The length of the CDR3 is 12 residues. The germline V gene encodes CDR1 SEHNR and CDR2 FQNEAQ (reference sequence). V trimming: 4 bases; J trimming: 8 bases; junction bases outside the gene matches: 1. For the CDR3, the DNA is TGTGCCAGCAGCTCAGGGGGCGATGAGCAGTTCTTC. Protein sequence: CASSSGGDEQFF.

This chain links TRBV11-2 with TRBJ2-1; 9 bases fit TRBD2. V gave up 2 bases and J gave up 8 bases; unmatched junction bases: 7. The CDR3 has 15 amino acids. From germline, CDR1 is SGHAT and CDR2 FQNNGV. The CDR3 DNA reads as TGTGCCAGCAGCTTATTAGGCGGGAGGGCCTATGAGCAGTTCTTC. As protein: CASSLLGGRAYEQFF.

The table lists this clone with a few counts. This chain links TRBV6-5 with TRBJ1-1; a possible D gene is TRBD1 (5 bases). Trimming shortened V by 2 bases and J by 1 base, and 8 bases separated the two germline ends. The CDR3 contains 14 residues. Germline lookup yields CDR1 MNHEY and CDR2 SVGAGI. The chain's CDR3 is CASSYTGGNTEAFF. For the CDR3, the DNA is TGTGCCAGCAGTTACACGGGGGGGAACACTGAAGCTTTCTTT.

The chain has TRBV13 and TRBJ1-1; maybe TRBD1 (5 bases). From germline, CDR1 is PRHDT and CDR2 FYEKMQ (reference sequence). V dropped 0 bases and J dropped 0 bases, with 17 bases sitting between them. This CDR3 has 18 amino acids. The CDR3 DNA follows: TGTGCCAGCAGCTTAGGTCCCGGGGGGGGACTTTTGAACACTGAAGCTTTCTTT. As protein: CASSLGPGGGLLNTEAFF.

This rearrangement joins TRBV27 to TRBJ2-3; the match to TRBD1 covers 7 bases. J lost 6 bases, V lost 8 bases, and 11 bases had no gene match. There are 14 residues in the CDR3. Germline V gives CDR1 MNHEY, CDR2 SMNVEV (reference sequence). CDR3 residues: CASGTGAYGDTQYF. The CDR3 DNA is TGTGCCAGCGGAACAGGGGCTTATGGGGATACGCAGTATTTT.

The chain carries TRBV6-6 and TRBJ1-1, with D hard to call. CDR1 and CDR2 from the germline V gene are MNHNY and SVGAGI (reference sequence). This CDR3 is 13 amino acids long. The V end lost 4 bases, the J end lost 1 base, and 7 bases lay between the germline ends. This CDR3 is CASSWEGNTEAFF. DNA for the CDR3: TGTGCCAGCAGTTGGGAGGGGAACACTGAAGCTTTCTTT.

The DNA of the CDR3 is TGTGCCAGCAGCGTAAGTATGACAGCGCCTACCTACGAGCAGTACTTC. Translation: CASSVSMTAPTYEQYF. V and J are TRBV9 and TRBJ2-7, with D tentatively TRBD1 (5 bases). The germline V gene has CDR1 SGDLS and CDR2 YYNGEE. The CDR3 runs 16 residues. Trimming took off 1 base at V and 2 bases at J, with 16 bases between the two ends.

The chain has TRBV2 and TRBJ2-5; D remains unclear. This CDR3 region has 11 residues. The germline V gene has CDR1 SNHLY and CDR2 FYNNEI. V lost 6 bases to trimming and J lost 4 bases, with 6 bases between them. CDR3 sequence (DNA): TGTGCCAGCAGGGCAATAGAGACCCAGTACTTC. The encoded protein is CASRAIETQYF.

The chain joins TRBV6-4 to TRBJ1-1; D unclear. CDR3 length equals 14 residues. The ends were cut back, 2 bases at V and 4 bases at J, with 11 bases in the middle. CDR1 and CDR2 (germline): MRHNA, SNTAGT. DNA of the CDR3: TGTGCCAGCAGTGACGAGGGATCGGGCACTGAAGCTTTCTTT. Translation gives CASSDEGSGTEAFF.

This rearrangement joins TRBV12-5 to TRBJ1-1, with no clear D. CDR3 length: 12 residues. Germline CDR1 reads LGHNT; CDR2 reads FRNRAP. V was pared by 7 bases and J by 2 bases, with 8 bases between. CDR3 sequence (DNA): TGTGCTAGTGCGTCCTATAACACTGAAGCTTTCTTT. Translated, it gives CASASYNTEAFF.

The rearrangement links TRBV19 to TRBJ1-2; no clear D. This CDR3 is built from 15 residues. The germline V gene encodes CDR1 LNHDA and CDR2 SQIVND (reference sequence). With 8 bases removed from V and 2 bases from J, the gap between germline ends came to 18 bases. CDR3 residues: CASLSPRVENYGYTF. Written as DNA, the CDR3 is TGTGCCAGTTTGAGCCCCCGGGTGGAGAACTATGGCTACACCTTC.

V and J are TRBV11-2 and TRBJ2-1; possibly TRBD1 for D (6 bases). Trimming stripped 3 bases from V and 0 bases from J, with 12 bases between. The CDR3 runs 16 residues. Germline CDR1 and CDR2: SGHAT and FQNNGV. The CDR3 nucleotides read TGTGCCAGCAGCTTGGCAGGGGCTAACTCCTACAATGAGCAGTTCTTC. It encodes CASSLAGANSYNEQFF.

This chain links TRBV6-5 with TRBJ1-1; TRBD1 is a possible D gene (6 bases). The germline V gene has CDR1 MNHEY and CDR2 SVGAGI. This CDR3 spans 12 amino acids. V was pared by 8 bases and J by 5 bases, with 12 bases between. The CDR3 loop reads CASSQGTTEAFF. The DNA for the CDR3 is TGTGCCAGCTCCCAGGGGACAACTGAAGCTTTCTTT.

Turning to this clone: Other DNA sequences of this sample code for an identical CDR3. The chain recombines TRBV18 with TRBJ2-7; 9 bases are shared with TRBD1. The CDR3 is 14 amino acids. The junction had 1 base not matched to a gene; V was cut back by 2 bases and J by 2 bases. The germline gives CDR1 KGHSH, CDR2 LQKENI. The CDR3 bases are TGTGCCAGCTCACCAGGACAGGGGACCTACGAGCAGTACTTC. This gives the protein CASSPGQGTYEQYF.

The chain employs TRBV6-4 and TRBJ2-3, with D perhaps TRBD2 (7 bases). From germline, CDR1 is MRHNA and CDR2 SNTAGT. This CDR3 is built from 14 residues. Trimming took 3 bases from V and 5 from J, leaving 12 bases between them. The CDR3 DNA reads TGTGCCAGCAGTGAAGGGGGGGCCAGAGATACGCAGTATTTT. Residues: CASSEGGARDTQYF.

The V gene is TRBV28, the J gene TRBJ2-7, with TRBD1 as a possible D gene (6 bases). Deletions cut 3 bases from V and 2 bases from J, with 17 bases between. The V gene's germline CDR1 is MDHEN and CDR2 SYDVKM. The CDR3 runs to 16 residues. CDR3 bases: TGTGCCAGCAGTTTTCAAAGTTTGGACAGTCCCTACGAGCAGTACTTC. Amino acid sequence: CASSFQSLDSPYEQYF.

V and J are TRBV19 and TRBJ2-7, with 7 bases aligning to TRBD1. The junction had 9 bases not matched to a gene; V was cut back by 1 base and J by 3 bases. The CDR3 is 16 amino acids. Germline CDR1 and CDR2: LNHDA and SQIVND (reference sequence). The CDR3, as DNA: TGTGCCAGTAGTATAGCGGTTTACGGGGACAGCTACGAGCAGTACTTC. Translation: CASSIAVYGDSYEQYF.

The chain couples TRBV5-1 to TRBJ2-1; the match to TRBD1 covers 8 bases. From germline, CDR1 is SGHRS and CDR2 YFSETQ. The CDR3 length is 16 residues. The ends lost 0 bases at V and 4 bases at J; junction bases unmatched: 6. CDR3 protein: CASSLDPGQGYNEQFF. In DNA, the CDR3 is TGCGCCAGCAGCTTGGACCCAGGACAGGGTTACAATGAGCAGTTCTTC.

The J gene is TRBJ2-7, the V gene TRBV9, with 9 bases matching TRBD2. The germline V gene has CDR1 SGDLS and CDR2 YYNGEE. V lost 4 bases to trimming and J lost 0 bases; unmatched junction nucleotides: 2. This CDR3 has 14 residues. CDR3 bases: TGTGCCAGCAGCCTGACTAGCGGCTCCTACGAGCAGTACTTC. Encoded protein: CASSLTSGSYEQYF.

The rearrangement joins TRBV5-1 to TRBJ2-7; the D gene is possibly TRBD2 (6 bases). Germline values: CDR1 SGHRS, CDR2 YFSETQ. V lost 4 bases and J 1 base, leaving 9 bases between the germline ends. This CDR3 region has 13 residues. CDR3 residues: CASSGGLSYEQYF. In nucleotides, the CDR3 is TGCGCCAGCAGCGGGGGACTTTCCTACGAGCAGTACTTC.

The chain uses TRBV6-5 and TRBJ2-7; tentative D call: TRBD2 (7 bases). Trimming removed 1 base at V and 7 bases at J, with 14 bases between. CDR3 size: 14 residues. Germline CDR1 and CDR2: MNHEY and SVGAGI. The CDR3 DNA reads TGTGCCAGCAGTTACTTGGGGGGGCCGGGGGAGCAGTACTTC. This translates into CASSYLGGPGEQYF.

This clone is a singleton in its sample. This chain uses TRBV7-8 with TRBJ1-1; D possibly corresponds to TRBD1 (5 bases). V dropped 0 bases and J dropped 0 bases, with 14 bases sitting between them. The CDR3 totals 17 residues. CDR1 is SGHVS, CDR2 FQNEAQ, per germline. CDR3 residues: CASSLAKGSPMNTEAFF. For the CDR3, the DNA is TGTGCCAGCAGCTTAGCGAAGGGGTCCCCCATGAACACTGAAGCTTTCTTT.

V gene TRBV13 combines with J gene TRBJ2-5; 7 bases fit TRBD1. In germline, CDR1 is PRHDT, CDR2 FYEKMQ (reference sequence). Unmatched junction bases numbered 7, after V lost 4 bases and J lost 2 bases. The CDR3 sequence is 15 residues long. In DNA, the CDR3 is TGTGCCAGCAGCTCCAGAAGACAGGGTCAAGAGACCCAGTACTTC. Its protein is CASSSRRQGQETQYF.

The rearrangement joins TRBV11-2 to TRBJ2-3, with TRBD1 matching 8 bases. This CDR3 is built from 16 residues. Germline CDR1 is SGHAT and CDR2 is FQNNGV. J gave up 5 bases and V 2 bases, and 9 bases lay outside the gene matches. CDR3 region: CASSLLGRTGKDTQYF. The CDR3, as DNA: TGTGCCAGCAGCTTATTGGGCAGGACAGGGAAAGATACGCAGTATTTT.

V usage is TRBV6-1 and J usage is TRBJ2-5, with D tentatively TRBD2 (7 bases). Germline V CDR1 and CDR2: MNHNS, SASEGT. Between the trimmed V and J ends, which lost 7 bases and 5 bases, there was a span of 20 bases. This CDR3 region has 15 residues. CDR3 sequence: CASTEGGVGGETQYF. The CDR3 nucleotides read TGTGCCAGCACCGAGGGGGGCGTGGGGGGGGAGACCCAGTACTTC.

The rearrangement joins TRBV6-5 to TRBJ2-7, with TRBD2 matching over 8 bases. CDR1 MNHEY and CDR2 SVGAGI come from the germline V gene. This CDR3 comprises 14 residues. Unmatched junction bases numbered 6, after V lost 5 bases and J lost 3 bases. In nucleotides, the CDR3 is TGTGCCAGCAGTGTACTAGCGGAAATCTACGAGCAGTACTTC. Its protein product is CASSVLAEIYEQYF.

V and J are TRBV6-1 and TRBJ1-4; D is uncertain. There are 15 residues in the CDR3. Between the trimmed V and J ends, which lost 7 bases and 5 bases, there was a span of 17 bases. Germline lookup yields CDR1 MNHNS and CDR2 SASEGT. CDR3 sequence: CASTENHSLNEKLFF. DNA for the CDR3: TGTGCCAGCACCGAAAACCACAGCTTAAATGAAAAACTGTTTTTT.

The chain has TRBV27 and TRBJ2-1, with TRBD2 matching 7 bases. From germline, CDR1 is MNHEY and CDR2 SMNVEV (reference sequence). V shed 2 bases, J shed 10 bases, and the junction held 5 bases outside the gene matches. The CDR3 loop spans 13 amino acids. CDR3 amino acids: CASSLDRGGEQFF. The CDR3 coding sequence is TGTGCCAGCAGTTTAGATCGGGGAGGGGAGCAGTTCTTC.

The V call is TRBV7-3, the J call TRBJ2-1; 7 bases fit TRBD2. Trimming at V came to 5 bases and at J to 10 bases, leaving 11 bases not matched to a gene. Germline-derived CDR1 and CDR2 are SGHTA and FQGTGA. This CDR3 contains 14 residues. The CDR3 nucleotides read TGTGCCAGCAGCCCGTGGGGGGGAACACTCGAGCAGTTCTTC. It codes for CASSPWGGTLEQFF. The full variable domain, its missing parts supplied by reference TRBV7-3 and TRBJ2-1, is GAGVSQTPSNKVTEKGKYVELRCDPISGHTALYWYRQSLGQGPEFLIYFQGTGAADDSGLPNDRFFAVRPEGSVSTLKIQRTERGDSAVYLCASSPWGGTLEQFFGPGTRLTVL.

The sample holds one count of this clone. The chain couples TRBV11-3 to TRBJ2-7, with D uncertain. The V gene lost 0 bases and the J gene lost 2 bases, with 14 bases spanning the gap. Germline assignment: CDR1 SGHNT and CDR2 YENEEA. This CDR3 has 16 amino acids. CDR3 residues: CASSLEGDERTYEQYF. The CDR3 nucleotides read TGTGCCAGCAGCTTAGAGGGCGACGAACGGACCTACGAGCAGTACTTC.

Only one count was recorded for this clone. The same CDR3 can be traced to other DNA sequences in this sample. CDR3 loop: CASSDIGQDTEAFF. The DNA of the CDR3 is TGTGCCAGCAGCGACATCGGACAGGACACTGAAGCTTTCTTT. The rearrangement uses TRBV6-1 and TRBJ1-1, with 7 bases aligning to TRBD1. This CDR3 spans 14 amino acids. V shed 6 bases, J shed 3 bases, and the junction held 7 bases outside the gene matches. The germline V gene encodes CDR1 MNHNS and CDR2 SASEGT.

The V and J genes are TRBV4-3 and TRBJ2-7; possibly TRBD1 for D (6 bases). The V gene lost 0 bases and the J gene lost 3 bases, with 9 bases spanning the gap. Per the germline V gene, CDR1 is LGHNA and CDR2 is YSLEER. The CDR3 runs 14 residues. This CDR3 reads CASSQDSRGYEQYF. Here the CDR3 DNA reads TGCGCCAGCAGCCAAGATTCCAGGGGCTACGAGCAGTACTTC.